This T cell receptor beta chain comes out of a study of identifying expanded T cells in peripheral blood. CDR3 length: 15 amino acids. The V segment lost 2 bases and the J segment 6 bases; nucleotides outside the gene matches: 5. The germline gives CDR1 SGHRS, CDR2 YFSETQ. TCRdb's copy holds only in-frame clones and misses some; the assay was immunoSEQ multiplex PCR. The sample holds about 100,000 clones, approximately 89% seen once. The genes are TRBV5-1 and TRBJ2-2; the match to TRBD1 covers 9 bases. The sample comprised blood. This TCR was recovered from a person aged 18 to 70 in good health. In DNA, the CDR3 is TGCGCCAGCAGCTTTTCGGGACAGGGCCCCGGGGAGCTGTTTTTT. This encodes CASSFSGQGPGELFF.